The rows below give T cell receptor beta chains drawn from one sample of a study of regulatory T cells in long-lasting Graves disease. Each CDR3 protein gets one entry after TCRdb re-called the multiplex PCR reads with MiXCR. There are about 240,000 distinct CDR3 sequences in the sample; 20% occur only once, and more than 11% lies in the top ten. The input for sequencing was peripheral blood mononuclear cells (PBMCs), taken at new diagnosis, from a patient treated with antithyroid drugs. These TCRs come from a female donor with Graves disease. CDR3s include the opening cysteine and the closing phenylalanine or tryptophan. D genes are given only for firm matches. Not all rows give a size; the values are once, few, many and, for expanded clones, a class.

TRBV3-1	many	TRBJ1-6	.	TGTGCCAGCAGCCCTTCGGGAGGGACACCTTCGACCCTCCACTTT	CASSPSGGTPSTLHF
TRBV28	.	TRBJ1-4	TRBD1	TGTGCCAGCAGCTTACAGGGGGTTGAAGAAAAACTGTTTTTT	CASSLQGVEEKLFF
TRBV15	many	TRBJ1-1	.	TGTGCCACCAGCAGACCCGAACGGGCCCTTGAAGCTTTCTTT	CATSRPERALEAFF
TRBV3-1	many	TRBJ2-2	TRBD1	TGTGCCAGCAGCCGTGGACAGGGGATGGACACCGGGGAGCTGTTTTTT	CASSRGQGMDTGELFF
TRBV7-9	many	TRBJ2-1	.	TGTGCCAGCAGCTTAGCCCACGGGAATGAGCAGTTCTTC	CASSLAHGNEQFF
TRBV29-1	many	TRBJ1-4	.	TGCAGCGTTGAGATTGCAACTAATGAAAAACTGTTTTTT	CSVEIATNEKLFF
TRBV6-2/TRBV6-3	many	TRBJ2-6	.	TGTGCCAGCAGCCCCTTCGTGGTCACCGGACGGGGGGCCAACGTCCTGACTTTC	CASSPFVVTGRGANVLTF
TRBV29-1	many	TRBJ1-5	.	TGCAGCGTTGCCCAGGGCAACAATCAGCCCCAGCATTTT	CSVAQGNNQPQHF
TRBV20-1	many	TRBJ2-5	TRBD2	TGCAGTGCTAGAGAGTGGACTAGCAGGGAGACCCAGTACTTC	CSAREWTSRETQYF
TRBV27	.	TRBJ2-5	TRBD1	TGTGCCAGCACAGCGACCGGGACAGTAAAGACCCAGTACTTC	CASTATGTVKTQYF
TRBV29-1	many	TRBJ1-2	.	TGCAGCGTTGACCGTTTTGGGGTTGGCTACACCTTC	CSVDRFGVGYTF
TRBV24-1	.	TRBJ1-4	.	TGTGCCACCAGTGAAGGGGCATCAAAACTGTTTTTT	CATSEGASKLFF
TRBV20-1	few	TRBJ1-2	.	TGCAGTGCTAGAGGATCTAAGGACCGTTGGTCGGCTGGCTACACCTTC	CSARGSKDRWSAGYTF
TRBV29-1	many	TRBJ2-7	TRBD1	TGCAGCGTTGACGGCGGACAGGGTCGAGCAACCTACGAGCAGTACTTC	CSVDGGQGRATYEQYF
TRBV5-1	.	TRBJ1-2	TRBD1	TGCGCCAGCAGCTTTCGGCAAACCGGGTCATCTGCAGGGGGATTTGGCTACACCTTC	CASSFRQTGSSAGGFGYTF
TRBV5-1	many	TRBJ2-3	TRBD2	TGCGCCAGCAGCTTGGCCGGCGGGAGGGTGTCAGATACGCAGTATTTT	CASSLAGGRVSDTQYF
TRBV25-1	.	TRBJ2-1	TRBD2	TGTGCCAGCAGTGAAGGGACTAGCGGAGACAATGGGCAGTTCTTC	CASSEGTSGDNGQFF
TRBV19	.	TRBJ1-2	.	TGTGCCAGCTATACAGGGTATGGCTATGGCTACACCTTC	CASYTGYGYGYTF
TRBV5-4	many	TRBJ2-7	.	TGTGCCAGCGTGGATAAAGGGGAGTCCTACGAGCAGTACTTC	CASVDKGESYEQYF
TRBV4-2	.	TRBJ1-1	TRBD1	TGTGCCAGCAGCCCTGGACAGGGGCCGACTGAAGCTTTCTTT	CASSPGQGPTEAFF
TRBV27	many	TRBJ1-5	.	TGTGCCAGCAGGCAGTCCTATAGCAATCAGCCCCAGCATTTT	CASRQSYSNQPQHF
TRBV19	many	TRBJ1-1	.	TGTGCCAGTAAAAACAGGGAGCTGGGGTACACTGAAGCTTTCTTT	CASKNRELGYTEAFF
TRBV18	many	TRBJ1-1	.	TGTGCCAGCAGCTTAAAGAACACTGAAGCTTTCTTT	CASSLKNTEAFF
TRBV7-9	many	TRBJ1-2	.	TGTGCCAGCAGCCCCCCCACGGACATACCCCGGGGCTACACCTTC	CASSPPTDIPRGYTF
TRBV5-1	.	TRBJ2-5	.	TGCGCCAGCATCCAGAGAGGGGTCCAAGAGACCCAGTACTTC	CASIQRGVQETQYF
TRBV12-3/TRBV12-4	many	TRBJ2-2	.	TGTACCAGCAGTTTTTCGGGTGGCACCGGGGAGCTGTTTTTT	CTSSFSGGTGELFF
TRBV5-5	.	TRBJ2-2	.	TGTGCCAGCAGCTTGGGAACAAGAAACACCGGGGAGCTGCTTTTT	CASSLGTRNTGELLF
TRBV7-2	many	TRBJ2-3	.	TGTGCCAGCAGCGCCGCTCAGGGAGTAGCGCAGTATTTT	CASSAAQGVAQYF
TRBV7-9	many	TRBJ1-3	.	TGTGCCAGCAGCCTGGGGGTGTCTGGAAACACCATATATTTT	CASSLGVSGNTIYF
TRBV20-1	many	TRBJ1-2	.	TGCAGTGCTAGCGGCGGGGCGTTCAACTATGGCTACACCTTC	CSASGGAFNYGYTF
TRBV10-3	few	TRBJ2-2	.	TGTGCCATCGGACAAAACACCGGGGAGCTGTTTTTT	CAIGQNTGELFF
TRBV9	many	TRBJ2-2	.	TGTGCCAGCAGCGTTGGGATCGGGCGGGTCACCGGGGAGCTGTTTTTT	CASSVGIGRVTGELFF
TRBV29-1	few	TRBJ2-1	.	TGCAGCGTTGATTCAGGGCGCAATGAGCAGTTCTTC	CSVDSGRNEQFF
TRBV12-3/TRBV12-4	.	TRBJ2-7	TRBD2	TGTGCCAGCGGTTTCAGTGCTAGCGGGGTCTACGAGCAGTACTTC	CASGFSASGVYEQYF
TRBV12-3/TRBV12-4	many	TRBJ2-3	TRBD1	TGTGCCAGCAGTAGCGTAGGGGGCGGCACAGATACGCAGTATTTT	CASSSVGGGTDTQYF
TRBV7-7	many	TRBJ2-5	TRBD2	TGTGCCAGTAGCGGGAATCTACAAGAGACCCAGTACTTC	CASSGNLQETQYF
TRBV6-2/TRBV6-3	.	TRBJ1-1	.	TGCGCCAGCAGTTACCGGGGGGCGAAGGGCACTGAAGATTTCTTT	CASSYRGAKGTEDFF
TRBV7-2	few	TRBJ1-2	.	TGTGCCAGCAGCTTAGCACATGGTCAGGGGTTGTATGGCTACACCTTC	CASSLAHGQGLYGYTF
TRBV5-6	many	TRBJ2-1	.	TGTGCCAGCAGCTCAGACAGGTCCGGGGTTGAGCAGTTCTTC	CASSSDRSGVEQFF
TRBV7-7	many	TRBJ2-2	.	TGTGCCAGCAGCTTAGCCCCCTCTGGTGGGGGGACATCACCCGGGGAGCTGTTTTTT	CASSLAPSGGGTSPGELFF
TRBV19	many	TRBJ1-5	TRBD1	TGTGCCAGTAGCCGAGGGCCCACAGGGGGCGGCAATCAGCCCCAGCATTTT	CASSRGPTGGGNQPQHF
TRBV29-1	many	TRBJ2-2	TRBD1	TGCAGCGTAGTAGGACAGGGGGCGAACACCGGGGAGCTGTTTTTT	CSVVGQGANTGELFF
TRBV20-1	many	TRBJ2-2	.	TGCAGTGCTAGACCCCCGGGGCAGGGCGGGGAGCTGTTTTTT	CSARPPGQGGELFF
TRBV12-3/TRBV12-4	few	TRBJ1-1	.	TGTGCCAGCAGTTTTGAGGTAAATGCTGAAGCTTTCTTT	CASSFEVNAEAFF
TRBV11-2	few	TRBJ2-7	TRBD1	TGTGCCAGCAGCCAAGACCGGACAGGGCAGTACGAGCAGTACTTC	CASSQDRTGQYEQYF
TRBV25-1	few	TRBJ2-5	.	TGTGCCAGCAGTGATCAGGCCTACCAAGAGACCCAGTACTTC	CASSDQAYQETQYF
TRBV20-1	many	TRBJ1-5	.	TGCAGTGCTAGAGATCTCGATGCGGGGGCGGGTCAGCCCCAGCATTTT	CSARDLDAGAGQPQHF
TRBV11-3	many	TRBJ2-5	.	TGTGCCAGCAGCTTAGATTGGGGGTACCAAGAGACCCAGTACTTC	CASSLDWGYQETQYF
TRBV20-1	many	TRBJ1-1	.	TGCAGTGCTAGCCCCGGGGGCGCATTGGGCACTGAAGCTTTCTTT	CSASPGGALGTEAFF